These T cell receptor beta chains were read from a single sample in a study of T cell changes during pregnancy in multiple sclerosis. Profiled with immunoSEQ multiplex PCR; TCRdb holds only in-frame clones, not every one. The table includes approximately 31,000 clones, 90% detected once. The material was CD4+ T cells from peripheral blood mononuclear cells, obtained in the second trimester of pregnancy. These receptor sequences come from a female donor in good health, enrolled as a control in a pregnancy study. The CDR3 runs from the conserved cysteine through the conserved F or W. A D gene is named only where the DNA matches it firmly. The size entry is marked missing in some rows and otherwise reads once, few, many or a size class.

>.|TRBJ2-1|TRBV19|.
TGTGCCAGTAGTCCGGGCCTCGGAGGTGAGCAGTTCTTC
CASSPGLGGEQFF
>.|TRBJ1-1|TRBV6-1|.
TGTGCCAGCAGTCGGAACAGCTTGAACACTGAAGCTTTCTTT
CASSRNSLNTEAFF
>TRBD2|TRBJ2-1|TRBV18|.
TGTGCCAGCTCACCACCGATAGCGGGAGCCGGTGAGCAGTTCTTC
CASSPPIAGAGEQFF
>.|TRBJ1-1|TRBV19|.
TGTGCCAGTAAGAACAGGGTTGGGGCCACTGAAGCTTTCTTT
CASKNRVGATEAFF
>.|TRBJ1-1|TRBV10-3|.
TGTGCCATCAAACGACAGGCGAACACTGAAGCTTTCTTT
CAIKRQANTEAFF
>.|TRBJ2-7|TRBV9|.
TGTGCCAGCAGCGCGGTTTCAACTAGTATGACGGGCGAGCAGTACTTC
CASSAVSTSMTGEQYF
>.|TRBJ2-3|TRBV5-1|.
TGCGCCAGCAGCTTGGGCGGGTTCCCAGATACGCAGTATTTT
CASSLGGFPDTQYF
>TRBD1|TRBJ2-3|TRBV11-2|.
TGTGCCAGCAGCTCCGGTAACAGGGGGCAAGATACGCAGTATTTT
CASSSGNRGQDTQYF
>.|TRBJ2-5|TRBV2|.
TGTGCCAGCAGAGAGGACACTGAAGAGACCCAGTACTTC
CASREDTEETQYF
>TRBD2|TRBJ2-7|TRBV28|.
TGTGCCAGCAGTCCCCGTCGGGGGGGCGGGTCCTACGAGCAGTACTTC
CASSPRRGGGSYEQYF
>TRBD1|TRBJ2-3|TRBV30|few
TGTGCCTGGGGACAGGGAAAGGGGACGCAGTATTTT
CAWGQGKGTQYF
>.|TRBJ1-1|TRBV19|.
TGTGCCAGCCACCACCGGGGTGACACTGAAGCTTTCTTT
CASHHRGDTEAFF
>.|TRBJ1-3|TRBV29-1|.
TGCAGCGTTGGGCTAGGTTCCTCTGGAAACACCATATATTTT
CSVGLGSSGNTIYF
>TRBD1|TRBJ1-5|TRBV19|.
TGTGCCAGTAATGTCGGGACAGCCGGTGGGCCCCAGCATTTT
CASNVGTAGGPQHF
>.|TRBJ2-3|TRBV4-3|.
TGCGCCAGCAGCCAAGATCGGGGGGCCGGGACAGATACGCAGTATTTT
CASSQDRGAGTDTQYF
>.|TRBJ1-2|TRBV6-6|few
TGTGCCAGCAGTACAGTCTATGGCTACACCTTC
CASSTVYGYTF
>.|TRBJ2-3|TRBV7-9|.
TGTGCCAGCAGCTTAGAGACGCGGGCAGATACGCAGTATTTT
CASSLETRADTQYF
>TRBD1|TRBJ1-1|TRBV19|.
TGTGCCAGTAGTGACAGGGGGCAGGGCACTGAAGCTTTCTTT
CASSDRGQGTEAFF
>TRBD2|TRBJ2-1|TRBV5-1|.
TGCGCCAGCAGCTTAAGGACTAGCGGGGTCTTTAATGAGCAGTTCTTC
CASSLRTSGVFNEQFF
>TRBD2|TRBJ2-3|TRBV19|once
TGTGCCAGTAGTTTCCGACTAGCGGGGGGGCTCAAAGATACGCAGTATTTT
CASSFRLAGGLKDTQYF
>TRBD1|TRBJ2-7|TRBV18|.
TGTGCCAGCTCCCCGCCGACAGGGGTCTACGAGCAGTACTTC
CASSPPTGVYEQYF
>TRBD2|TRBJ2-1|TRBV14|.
TGTGCCAGCAGCCAGTGGGGAGTTAGCGGGATAGGTCGGTACAATGAGCAGTTCTTC
CASSQWGVSGIGRYNEQFF
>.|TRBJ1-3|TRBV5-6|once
TGTGCCAGCAGCTTAGCAGGAAACACCATATATTTT
CASSLAGNTIYF
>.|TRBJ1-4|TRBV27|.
TGTGCCAGCAGTCGTTTGGGCGGGATCGCTATGGGGGAAAAACTGTTTTTT
CASSRLGGIAMGEKLFF
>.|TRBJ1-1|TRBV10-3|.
TGTGCCATCACCAAATCGGGGGGACACAAGACTGAAGCTTTCTTT
CAITKSGGHKTEAFF
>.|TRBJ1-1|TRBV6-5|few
TGTGCCAGTTCCTCTCGGAACACTGAAGCTTTCTTT
CASSSRNTEAFF
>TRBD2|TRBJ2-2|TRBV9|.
TGTGCCAGCAGCTCCGATAGCGGGAGGGGGTCTCCCGGGGAGCTGTTTTTT
CASSSDSGRGSPGELFF
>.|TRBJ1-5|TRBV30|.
TGTGCCTGGAGCCCGGGACTCCTGAACAATCAGCCCCAGCATTTT
CAWSPGLLNNQPQHF
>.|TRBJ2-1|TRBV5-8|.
TGTGCCAGCGCCCGGGCAGGGATTTTCTACAATGAGCAGTTCTTC
CASARAGIFYNEQFF
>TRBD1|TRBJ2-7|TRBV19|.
TGTGCCAGTAGTATGCAAGGACAGGGTTACTACGAGCAGTACTTC
CASSMQGQGYYEQYF
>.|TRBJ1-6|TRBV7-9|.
TGTGCCAGCAGCTTAGTACGGTTTAATTCACCCCTCCACTTT
CASSLVRFNSPLHF
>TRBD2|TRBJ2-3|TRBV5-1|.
TGCGCCAGCAGCTTGGTCGGTAGCGGGAGCACAGATACGCAGTATTTT
CASSLVGSGSTDTQYF
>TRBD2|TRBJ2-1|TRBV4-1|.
TGCGCCAGCAGCCAAGATTCCGCTAGCGGGTTCCCCTACAATGAGCAGTTCTTC
CASSQDSASGFPYNEQFF
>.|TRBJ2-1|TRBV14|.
TGTGCCAGCAGCCAAGACCAGGGCCGCTCCTACAATGAGCAGTTCTTC
CASSQDQGRSYNEQFF
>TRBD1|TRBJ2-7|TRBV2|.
TGTGCCAGCAGTACGGGACAGGGCTACGAGCAGTACTTC
CASSTGQGYEQYF
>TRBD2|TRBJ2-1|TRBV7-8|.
TGTGCCAGCAGCCCAAGCCTTCAGCGGGAGCTCTACAATGAGCAGTTCTTC
CASSPSLQRELYNEQFF
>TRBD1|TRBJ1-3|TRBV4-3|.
TGCGCCAGCAGCCAAGCTAGTCCAGGGGGCAGTGGAAACACCATATATTTT
CASSQASPGGSGNTIYF
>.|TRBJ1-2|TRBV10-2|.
TGCGCCAGCAGTGAGTCGGCCAGTTTCTATGGCTACACCTTC
CASSESASFYGYTF
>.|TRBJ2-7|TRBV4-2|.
TGTGCCAGCAGGCAGGGTCAGGGATCCTACGAGCAGTACTTC
CASRQGQGSYEQYF
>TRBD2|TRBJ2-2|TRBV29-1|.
TGCAGCGTCCAGCGGGACTCCATAACCACCGGGGAGCTGTTTTTT
CSVQRDSITTGELFF
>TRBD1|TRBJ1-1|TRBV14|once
TGTGCCAGCAGCCCACGGGGCAGGGGGCGGTGGACTGAAGCTTTCTTT
CASSPRGRGRWTEAFF
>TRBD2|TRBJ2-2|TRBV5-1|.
TGCGCCAGCAGCTTTCCTAGCGGGGCTAACACCGGGGAGCTGTTTTTT
CASSFPSGANTGELFF
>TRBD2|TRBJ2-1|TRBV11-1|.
TGTGCCAGCAGCTCCGGACTAGCGGGCTCCTACAATGAGCAGTTCTTC
CASSSGLAGSYNEQFF